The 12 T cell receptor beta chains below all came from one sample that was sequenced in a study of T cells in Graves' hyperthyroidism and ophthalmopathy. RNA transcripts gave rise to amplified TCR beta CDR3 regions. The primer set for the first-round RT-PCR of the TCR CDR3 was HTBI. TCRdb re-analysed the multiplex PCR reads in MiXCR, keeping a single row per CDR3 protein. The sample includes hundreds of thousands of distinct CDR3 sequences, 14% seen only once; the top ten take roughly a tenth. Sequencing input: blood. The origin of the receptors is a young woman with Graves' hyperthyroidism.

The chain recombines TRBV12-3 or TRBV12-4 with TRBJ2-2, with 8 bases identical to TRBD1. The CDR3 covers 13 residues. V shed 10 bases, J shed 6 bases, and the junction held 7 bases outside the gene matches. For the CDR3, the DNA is TGTGCCACGGGAAAACAGGGGGCCGGGGAGCTGTTTTTT. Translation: CATGKQGAGELFF.

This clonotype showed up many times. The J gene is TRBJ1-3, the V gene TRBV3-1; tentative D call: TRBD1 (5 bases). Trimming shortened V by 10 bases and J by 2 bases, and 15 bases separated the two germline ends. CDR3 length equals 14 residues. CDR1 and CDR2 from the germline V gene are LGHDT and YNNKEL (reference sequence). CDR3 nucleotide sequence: TGTGCCACTTCGCGGGGCATTACTGGAAACACCATATATTTT. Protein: CATSRGITGNTIYF.

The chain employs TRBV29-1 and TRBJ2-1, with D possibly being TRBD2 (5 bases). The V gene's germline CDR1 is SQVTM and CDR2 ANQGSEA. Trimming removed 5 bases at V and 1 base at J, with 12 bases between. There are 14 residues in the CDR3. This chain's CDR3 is CSVLAPRSYNEQFF. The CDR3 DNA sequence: TGCAGCGTTTTAGCGCCCCGGTCCTACAATGAGCAGTTCTTC.

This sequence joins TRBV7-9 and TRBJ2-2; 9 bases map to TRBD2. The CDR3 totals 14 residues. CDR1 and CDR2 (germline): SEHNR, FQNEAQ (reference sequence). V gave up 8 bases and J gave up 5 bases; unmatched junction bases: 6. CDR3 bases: TGTGCCAGCCGGAATAGCGGGAGAACCGGGGAGCTGTTTTTT. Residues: CASRNSGRTGELFF. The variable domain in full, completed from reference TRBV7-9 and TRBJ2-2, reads DTGVSQNPRHKITKRGQNVTFRCDPISEHNRLYWYRQTLGQGPEFLTYFQNEAQLEKSRLLSDRFSAERPKGSFSTLEIQRTEQGDSAMYLCASRNSGRTGELFFGEGSRLTVL.

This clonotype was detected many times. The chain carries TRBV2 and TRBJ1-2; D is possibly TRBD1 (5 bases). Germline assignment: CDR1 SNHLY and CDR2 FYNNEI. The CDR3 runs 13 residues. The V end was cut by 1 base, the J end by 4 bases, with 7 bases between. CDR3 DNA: TGTGCCAGCAGTGAAGGGGGGGTCTATGGCTACACCTTC. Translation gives CASSEGGVYGYTF.

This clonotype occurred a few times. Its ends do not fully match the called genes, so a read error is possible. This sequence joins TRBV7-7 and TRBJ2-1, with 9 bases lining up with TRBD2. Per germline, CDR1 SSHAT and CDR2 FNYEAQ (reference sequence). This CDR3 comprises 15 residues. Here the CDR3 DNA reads TGTGCTAGCAGCCGCGGGACTAGCAAGTACAATGAGCAGTTCTTC. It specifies CASSRGTSKYNEQFF.

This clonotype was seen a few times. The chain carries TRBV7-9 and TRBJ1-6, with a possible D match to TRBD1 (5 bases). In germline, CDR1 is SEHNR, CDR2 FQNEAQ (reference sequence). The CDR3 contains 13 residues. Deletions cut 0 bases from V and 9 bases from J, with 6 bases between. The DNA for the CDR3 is TGTGCCAGCAGCTTAGCAGGGACTTCACCCCTCCACTTT. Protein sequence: CASSLAGTSPLHF.

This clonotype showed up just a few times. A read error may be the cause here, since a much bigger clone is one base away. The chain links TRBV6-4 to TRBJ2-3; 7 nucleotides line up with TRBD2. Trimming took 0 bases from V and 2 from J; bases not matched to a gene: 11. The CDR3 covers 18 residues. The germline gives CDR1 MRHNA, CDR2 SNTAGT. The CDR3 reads CASSDSNTSVSPTDTQYF. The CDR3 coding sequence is TGTGCCAGCAGTGACTCGAACACTAGCGTTTCGCCCACAGATACGCAGTATTTT.

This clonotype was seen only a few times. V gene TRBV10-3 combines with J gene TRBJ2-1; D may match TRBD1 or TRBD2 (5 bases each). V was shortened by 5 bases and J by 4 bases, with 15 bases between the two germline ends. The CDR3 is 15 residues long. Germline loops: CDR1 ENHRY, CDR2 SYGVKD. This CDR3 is CAISRGAGTYNEQFF. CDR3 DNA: TGTGCCATCAGTCGAGGGGCCGGTACTTACAATGAGCAGTTCTTC.

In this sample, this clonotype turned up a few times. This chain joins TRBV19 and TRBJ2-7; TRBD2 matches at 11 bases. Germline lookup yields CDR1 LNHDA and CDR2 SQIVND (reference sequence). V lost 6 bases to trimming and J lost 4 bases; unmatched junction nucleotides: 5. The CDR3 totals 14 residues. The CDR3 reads CASSLAGGIYEQYF. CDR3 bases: TGTGCCAGTAGCCTAGCGGGAGGCATATACGAGCAGTACTTC.

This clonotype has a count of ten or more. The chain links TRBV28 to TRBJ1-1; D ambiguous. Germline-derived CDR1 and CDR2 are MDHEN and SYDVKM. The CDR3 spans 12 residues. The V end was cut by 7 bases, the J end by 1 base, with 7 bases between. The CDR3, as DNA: TGTGCCAGCACCTGGGGGAACACTGAAGCTTTCTTT. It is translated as CASTWGNTEAFF.

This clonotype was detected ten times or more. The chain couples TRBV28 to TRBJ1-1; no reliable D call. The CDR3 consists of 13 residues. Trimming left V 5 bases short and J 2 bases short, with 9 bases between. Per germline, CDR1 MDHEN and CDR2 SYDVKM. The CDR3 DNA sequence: TGTGCCAGCAGTCCGCCCCGTAACACTGAAGCTTTCTTT. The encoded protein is CASSPPRNTEAFF.